The T cell receptor beta chain described here comes from a study of blood T cell repertoires in COVID-19. About the research overall: COVID-19 samples from acute and convalescent phases originated in the United States, Italy and Spain. T cells, B-cell-depleted T cells, or PBMCs provided the cDNA or gDNA that served as material.

Across 20 to 25 US areas, participants ranged in age from about 18 to 89 years. In the original workflow: How many nucleated cells were present was estimated from reference gene primer amplification. The protocol was immunoSEQ multiplex PCR, while the TCRdb copy is restricted to in-frame clones and leaves out a portion. The DNA was the basis for D and trimming; V, J and clone size are from that table. Of hundreds of thousands of clones in the sample, roughly 84% were seen once. There are 20 residues in the CDR3. V lost 4 bases and J lost 3; bases outside the gene matches: 15. Germline V gives CDR1 MNHEY, CDR2 SMNVEV (reference sequence).

Sequenced sample: PBMCs or T cells enriched from blood (not recorded which). The sequence was collected from a woman aged 25 to 39 who had recovered from COVID-19. The V and J genes are TRBV27 and TRBJ2-6, with TRBD1 matching 10 bases. The CDR3 protein is CASSSVALTGGPLGANVLTF. The CDR3 DNA reads TGTGCCAGCAGTTCCGTGGCGTTGACAGGGGGCCCCCTTGGGGCCAACGTCCTGACTTTC.